This T cell receptor beta chain stems from a study of blood T cell repertoires in COVID-19. At the level of the study: Nucleic acid was either cDNA or gDNA, and it came from T cells, B-cell-depleted T cells, or PBMCs.

The V end lost 0 bases, the J end lost 3 bases, and 13 bases lay between the germline ends. The CDR3 consists of 15 residues. The V gene's germline CDR1 is SGHRS and CDR2 YFSETQ. Original processing methods: For nucleated cells, counts were estimated from reference gene primer amplification. Generated by immunoSEQ multiplex PCR, the TCRdb table keeps only in-frame clones and is missing some. The D gene and trimming were derived from the DNA, and the V and J assignments and clone size from that table. The sample shows more than 200,000 clones, 70% to 85% of them seen only once. This clone came up a few times.

The chain carries TRBV5-1 and TRBJ2-7; possible D gene TRBD2, 6 bases. Input material: PBMCs or T cells enriched from blood (not recorded which). The sequence was collected from a man aged 60-69 years who had recovered from COVID-19. The chain's CDR3 is CASSLGATRFYEQYF. The CDR3 DNA is TGCGCCAGCAGCTTGGGAGCGACTAGGTTCTACGAGCAGTACTTC.